This TCR beta chain was captured by sequencing in a study of blood T cell repertoires in COVID-19. Study as a whole: Italy, Spain and the United States were the sources of the convalescent and acute COVID-19 samples.

V was pared by 3 bases and J by 5 bases, with 13 bases between. Germline lookup yields CDR1 MDHEN and CDR2 SYDVKM. This CDR3 has 14 residues. The sample holds a few counts of this clone. The age range of participants was 18 to 89 years, with residence in about two dozen US areas. Donors were grouped by their self-reported clinical history. Sequenced by immunoSEQ multiplex PCR; TCRdb stores in-frame clones only, minus some. The data hold under 150,000 clones, with 80% to 90% observed a single time. The receptor was derived from a man aged 35 to 55 with acute COVID-19. Sequences were obtained from PBMCs or T cells enriched from blood (not recorded which). The V and J genes are TRBV28 and TRBJ1-2; tentative D call: TRBD1 (6 bases). The CDR3 here is CASSFTGLRYGYTF. The CDR3 DNA sequence: TGTGCCAGCAGTTTCACAGGGCTTAGGTATGGCTACACCTTC.